Included here is one TCR beta chain sequence, with context. This sample stems from a study of blood T cell repertoires in COVID-19. Study summary: The United States, Italy and Spain were the sources of the acute and convalescent COVID-19 samples. Sample material is recorded as cDNA or gDNA derived from T cells, B-cell-depleted T cells, or PBMCs.

Per the authors' pipeline: Reference gene primer amplification yielded estimated nucleated cell counts. Measured with immunoSEQ multiplex PCR; TCRdb has only the in-frame clones, and not every one. The DNA was the basis for D and trimming; V, J and clone size are from that table. The table lists approximately 300,000 clones, 80% to 90% of them singletons. CDR3 length: 15 residues. CDR1 and CDR2 from the germline V gene are SGHVS and FQNEAQ. Germline trimming cut 8 bases from V and 2 bases from J; bases unmatched to any gene: 8. The receptor was derived from a woman in her 40s with acute or convalescent COVID-19. Sequencing was performed on peripheral blood. The chain has TRBV7-8 and TRBJ2-7; 11 bases fit TRBD2. The CDR3 DNA reads as TGTGCCAGCGCTTCCGGGACTAGCGGTACCTACGAGCAGTACGTC. Translating it yields CASASGTSGTYEQYV.